This section outlines one T cell receptor (beta chain) sequence together with its context. Sequencing used immunoSEQ multiplex PCR; TCRdb keeps in-frame clones, though not all of them. Found here are about 280,000 clones, 85% of them singletons; the top ten hold roughly 14%. The CDR3 has 15 residues. The germline CDR1 and CDR2 sequences are SQVTM and ANQGSEA. V dropped 4 bases and J dropped 5; count of bases not matched to a gene: 11. This record belongs to a study of blood T cell repertoires in COVID-19. The rearrangement uses TRBV29-1 and TRBJ2-1; TRBD1 matches 7 bases. The TCR was taken from a human donor in a cohort sampled during active COVID-19. The sample was peripheral blood. The CDR3 here is CSVGAETGLNNEQFF. The CDR3 DNA sequence: TGCAGCGTTGGAGCGGAGACAGGGCTCAACAATGAGCAGTTCTTC.